This T cell receptor beta chain was recorded in a study of CD8+CD57+ T cells in acquired aplastic anemia. This clonotype was detected ten times or more. TCR beta VDJ and CDR3 profiles were obtained from a genomic DNA template. In TCRdb, the reads were re-called with MiXCR into one record per CDR3 protein. The data contain 200,000 to 250,000 distinct CDR3 sequences, around 32% of them singletons. This CDR3 region has 16 residues. V was clipped by 3 bases and J by 3 bases, with 20 bases between them. Germline CDR1 and CDR2: DFQATT and SNEGSKA (reference sequence). The rearrangement joins TRBV20-1 to TRBJ1-1; possibly TRBD1 for D (6 bases). The clonotype originates from a human donor in good health, serving as a control. Sequenced input: sorted CD4+, CD8+, or CD8+CD57+ T cells (not recorded which) from PBMCs. CDR3 protein: CSASSRGWGADTEAFF. The CDR3 DNA follows: TGCAGTGCTAGCTCCCGAGGTTGGGGGGCGGACACTGAAGCTTTCTTT.